Below are 3 T cell receptor beta chains sequenced from a single sample in a study of Siglec-9 on CD8 T cells in melanoma (dated by TCRdb to between 2018 and 2020). The library was prepared using the immunoSEQ multiplex PCR assay. In its TCRdb copy, this immuneACCESS table keeps in-frame sequences only and misses some clones. Where compared with another copy, unresolved V genes explain less than half of these, and the others have no known cause. This sample has approximately 39,000 clones in its table, and around 81% of those were observed once. The leading ten clones occupy about 1.8% of the sample. Sequencing was carried out using Siglec-9- CD8+ T cells sorted from blood. According to the study, the label for this sample's cell subset or site signals: CD8 T cells lacking Siglec-9. These receptors were obtained from a human donor in good health.

In its sample, this clone ranks as medium-sized. In nucleotides, the CDR3 is TGTGCCAGCAGACCTACAGGATACAATGAGCAGTTCTTC. Encoded protein: CASRPTGYNEQFF. The genes are TRBV11-1 and TRBJ2-1; D might be TRBD1 (5 bases). Deletions cut 6 bases from V and 4 bases from J, with 10 bases between. This CDR3 region has 13 residues. Per the germline V gene, CDR1 is SGHAT and CDR2 is FQDESV (reference sequence).

The chain links TRBV27 to TRBJ2-2; tentatively, D is TRBD2 (6 bases). This CDR3 has 16 amino acids. The V end was cut by 4 bases, the J end by 1 base, with 13 bases between. CDR1 is MNHEY and CDR2 is SMNVEV in the germline V gene (reference sequence). The CDR3 spells CASSYLTGENTGELFF. The DNA for the CDR3 is TGTGCCAGCAGTTACCTGACGGGAGAGAACACCGGGGAGCTGTTTTTT.

V gene TRBV11-2 combines with J gene TRBJ2-7; D is undetermined. This CDR3 is built from 15 residues. Trimming cost V 0 bases and J 0 bases, with 9 bases left between them. From germline, CDR1 is SGHAT and CDR2 FQNNGV. CDR3 in DNA: TGTGCCAGCAGCTTAGAAGGAGCTCCCTCCTACGAGCAGTACTTC. This translates into CASSLEGAPSYEQYF.